This is a list of T cell receptor beta chains from one sample in a study of blood T cell repertoires in COVID-19. Sequencing was performed with immunoSEQ multiplex PCR; in TCRdb, only in-frame clones are kept and a portion is missing. This sample has approximately 270,000 clones; 89% occur once, and the top ten carry 1.9%. Sequencing input: PBMCs or T cells enriched from blood (not recorded which). The receptors originated from a woman aged 55-69 years who had recovered from COVID-19. Both conserved end residues are part of each CDR3. A D gene is named only where the DNA matches it firmly. Clone size is given for some rows only: seen once, a few or many times, or a class if the clone is expanded.

v_gene: TRBV5-1
abundance: NA
j_gene: TRBJ1-1
d_gene: NA
CDR3nt: TGCGCCAGCAGCACGAGCCTCATGAACACTGAAGCTTTCTTT
CDR3aa: CASSTSLMNTEAFF

v_gene: TRBV5-1
abundance: NA
j_gene: TRBJ1-2
d_gene: TRBD1
CDR3nt: TGCGCCAGCAGCTTGGAACGGACAGGGGGCGGCTACACCTTC
CDR3aa: CASSLERTGGGYTF

v_gene: TRBV5-5
abundance: NA
j_gene: TRBJ2-1
d_gene: NA
CDR3nt: TGTGCCAGCAGCCGAGTTTCCGAGAATGAGCAGTTCTTC
CDR3aa: CASSRVSENEQFF

v_gene: TRBV19
abundance: NA
j_gene: TRBJ1-1
d_gene: NA
CDR3nt: TGTGCCAGTACCATCCGGCGGAGGAACACTGAAGCTTTCTTT
CDR3aa: CASTIRRRNTEAFF

v_gene: TRBV24-1
abundance: NA
j_gene: TRBJ1-5
d_gene: NA
CDR3nt: TGTGCCACCAGTGATGCCCGTAGGGGGTTGCGGCAGCCCCAGCATTTT
CDR3aa: CATSDARRGLRQPQHF

v_gene: TRBV2
abundance: NA
j_gene: TRBJ1-4
d_gene: NA
CDR3nt: TGTGCCAGCACCCTCGGAGGGACTAATGAAAAACTGTTTTTT
CDR3aa: CASTLGGTNEKLFF

v_gene: TRBV18
abundance: NA
j_gene: TRBJ2-2
d_gene: NA
CDR3nt: TGTGCCAGCTCACCAACCGAATGGGACAGTTGGGAGGACACCGGGGAGCTGTTTTTT
CDR3aa: CASSPTEWDSWEDTGELFF

v_gene: TRBV9
abundance: once
j_gene: TRBJ2-2
d_gene: NA
CDR3nt: TGTGCCAGCAGCACAAATCCGGGAACAGCGCCTTTGGGGGGGGAGCTGTTTTTT
CDR3aa: CASSTNPGTAPLGGELFF

v_gene: TRBV6-1
abundance: few
j_gene: TRBJ1-1
d_gene: NA
CDR3nt: TGTGCCAGCAGTGATAACAGGGTCACTGAAGCTTTCTTT
CDR3aa: CASSDNRVTEAFF

v_gene: TRBV7-3
abundance: once
j_gene: TRBJ2-1
d_gene: TRBD2
CDR3nt: TGTGCCAGCAGCAAGGGACTAGCGGCTTACAATGAGCAGTTCTTC
CDR3aa: CASSKGLAAYNEQFF

v_gene: TRBV10-2
abundance: NA
j_gene: TRBJ2-2
d_gene: TRBD2
CDR3nt: TGCGCCAGCAGTGAGTCGACGGCGGGGGTGGGGGAGCTGTTTTTT
CDR3aa: CASSESTAGVGELFF